The T cell receptor (beta chain) under discussion was sequenced for a study of prognosis after radiotherapy for stage I lung cancer. Across the study: Stereotactic body radiotherapy was given without concurrent therapy in all patients.

Two-round multiplex PCR amplified TCR beta CDR3 from genomic DNA. TRBV and TRBJ genes each had their own specific primers in first-round PCR. Universal primers featured in the second PCR round. A single record per CDR3 protein comes from TCRdb applying MiXCR to the multiplex PCR reads. This sample carries nearly 25,000 distinct CDR3 sequences, 35% to 40% of them seen once, and the ten largest clones take 55% to 65%. Details on this clonotype: As yet, its antigen is unknown.

Overall study findings and caveats: Between patients with and without metastases, TRBV and TRBJ gene usage reportedly differed.

Two time points each involved a draw of approximately 6 milliliters of peripheral blood. The germline gives CDR1 MNHNS, CDR2 SASEGT. The germline V and J ends were trimmed by 1 base and 6 bases, with 12 bases remaining between them. The CDR3 is 14 amino acids. The sample in question was PBMCs, obtained before or after stereotactic body radiation therapy (not recorded which). This clonotype originated in a donor aged 50 or older with non-small cell lung cancer. The chain uses TRBV6-1 and TRBJ1-2; D remains ambiguous. The DNA for the CDR3 is TGTGCCAGCAGTGAAGGGACCCCCTATCATGGCTACACCTTC. Translation: CASSEGTPYHGYTF.